This T cell receptor (beta chain) stems from a study of blood T cell repertoires in COVID-19. Whole-study context: Whether acute or convalescent, the COVID-19 samples came from the United States, Italy and Spain. The analysed material was cDNA or gDNA that came from T cells, B-cell-depleted T cells, or PBMCs.

The CDR3 consists of 16 residues. Trimming pared 1 base from V and 6 bases from J, leaving 19 bases between. Looked up from germline, CDR1 is SGHNT and CDR2 is YYREEE (reference sequence). Repertoires were generated with immunoSEQ multiplex PCR, while TCRdb's copy carries only in-frame clones and drops some. The repertoire includes 150,000 to 200,000 clones, approximately 95% of them detected once, and under 2% sits in the top ten. V gene TRBV5-4 combines with J gene TRBJ1-2, with D maybe TRBD1 (6 bases). Sequencing was carried out using peripheral blood. The source of this sequence is a woman aged 60-70 years with COVID-19, enrolled during active disease. This CDR3 is CASSLLWGQGGDGYTF. CDR3 DNA sequence: TGTGCCAGCAGCTTGTTGTGGGGGCAGGGAGGGGATGGCTACACCTTC.